The clone carrying this T cell receptor (beta chain) has just a few counts. Its specificity is not known. This specimen comes from a study of blood T cells in healthy people across ages. Study conclusions and caveats: Observed TCR beta diversity per million T cells went down as age went up. This fall followed a roughly linear course with age.

With a J-beta primer mix and a sample-barcoded 5' primer, a second PCR ran roughly 7 to 11 cycles. Each TCR beta cDNA got a 12-nucleotide random molecular identifier. At least 3 million CDR3-containing paired-end reads were obtained per sample. TCRdb recomputed calls from the 5' RACE reads with MiXCR, one row per CDR3 protein. The sample lists over a million distinct CDR3 sequences; 45% were seen once. Donors each provided roughly 10 milliliters of peripheral blood. The sequence derives from a woman between 55 and 75 years old in good health. Sequencing was performed on blood.

The CDR3 coding sequence is TGTGCCAGCAGTGTATTGGGTAACACTGAAGCTTTCTTT. Translation gives CASSVLGNTEAFF. V is TRBV28 and J is TRBJ1-1; no definite D call. CDR1 and CDR2 (germline): MDHEN, SYDVKM. V lost 5 bases and J 2 bases, leaving 9 bases between the germline ends. This CDR3 comprises 13 residues.